The source of this TCR beta chain is a study of blood T cell repertoires in COVID-19 (dated by TCRdb to 2019 to 2021). Notes on the research overall: The collaborator samples originated in the United States, Italy and Spain and spanned the acute and convalescent phases of COVID-19. The dataset comprised deeply sampled blood TCRbeta repertoires from subjects exposed to, actively infected with, or recovered from COVID-19. Where HLA class I and class II types were available, the types were taken from metadata supplied by the sample provider, not from assay-based typing. The material from the prospective study consisted of cDNA or gDNA derived from T cells, B-cell-depleted T cells, or PBMCs. The repertoires were released in a freely available public database meant as a resource for research on the immune response to SARS-CoV-2. The sample metadata nearly always contained a de-identified subject ID, COVID-19 status, age in years and sex. Samples came from the ongoing ImmuneRACE study (first 160 participants) plus 1,254 subjects from 6 global collaborators. Beyond this particular receptor, the publication reports: Clinical and demographic metadata were provided uncurated, with the amount varying by source and participant.

Looking up the germline V gene (reference sequence) yields CDR1 LGHDT and CDR2 YNNKEL. From its cysteine to its phenylalanine, the CDR3 spans 17 amino acids. The sequence is cut down to CDR3 DNA, 51 bases in frame from base 1. At the junction V is shortened by 1 base and J by 13 bases; bases outside the gene matches: 17. The immunoSEQ Assay, a bias-controlled multiplex PCR, was used to amplify TCRbeta CDR3 regions from genomic DNA. On the study's bioinformatics: Nucleated cell counts per sample were estimated from amplification of reference gene primers within the assay. Sequence reads were collapsed and filtered to measure the absolute abundance of every unique TCRbeta CDR3 rearrangement. For each sample, productive Simpson clonality was calculated by taking the square root of Simpson's diversity index across productive rearrangements. TCRdb limited this immuneACCESS table to in-frame rearrangements with V and J called. A share of clones is missing; checked studies link under half to unresolved V genes, and the rest is unexplained. Clone size and V and J calls were adopted from that table, with D and trimming inferred from the DNA. Recorded for this sample are 200,000 to 250,000 clones; more than 75% of them occurred a single time. Approximately 3% of the sample lies in the top ten.

Notes on this clone: Which antigen it targets is not known. Base qualities are not provided; no much larger clone lies one nucleotide away.

A second Seattle source provided samples from volunteer blood donors who had recovered from COVID-19. Each collaborating institution followed its own protocols to collect whole blood in K2EDTA tubes. For TCRbeta analysis, collaborators shipped samples as frozen whole blood, isolated PBMCs, or DNA extracted from either of those sample types. Specimen: peripheral blood. This chain joins TRBV3-1 (or the pseudogene TRBV3-2) to TRBJ2-1, with 9 bases aligning to TRBD2. This sequence originates from a woman in her 30s who had recovered from COVID-19. CDR3 reads: CASSQGLPSAGGKRQFF. The DNA sequence reads TGTGCCAGCAGCCAAGGTCTTCCCTCCGCGGGGGGGAAACGACAGTTCTTC.